This record covers a single TCR beta chain. Use of 60 Vbeta and 13 Jbeta primers characterized the PCR. Profiled with immunoSEQ multiplex PCR; TCRdb holds only in-frame clones, not every one. The table has under 150,000 clones, 60% to 85% seen once; the top ten hold 1.3%. The V end was cut by 0 bases, the J end by 12 bases, with 13 bases between. Germline assignment: CDR1 SGDLS and CDR2 YYNGEE. The CDR3 spans 13 residues. Although they were nominally healthy when sampled, donors likely had unrecorded immune exposures. This specimen comes from a study of cytomegalovirus exposure and HLA in healthy donors.

This rearrangement joins TRBV9 to TRBJ2-1; the D is unclear. Sequenced input: PBMCs. This receptor was taken from a woman aged 40 to 55 in good health and CMV-seronegative. CDR3 sequence: CASSVDGVPRQFF. Here the CDR3 DNA reads TGTGCCAGCAGCGTAGATGGTGTCCCCAGGCAGTTCTTC.